What follows are 15 T cell receptor beta chains derived from one specimen sequenced in a study of blood T cell repertoires in COVID-19. Sequencing used immunoSEQ multiplex PCR; TCRdb keeps in-frame clones, though not all of them. The table shows 80,000 to 100,000 clones, with nearly 95% occurring only once. The source material was peripheral blood. The receptors were sampled from a human donor with active COVID-19. The donor label of this sample is uncertain.

The V and J genes are TRBV27 and TRBJ1-1, with unresolved D. Trimming removed 5 bases at V and 1 base at J, with 8 bases between. This CDR3 is 13 amino acids long. Germline loops: CDR1 MNHEY, CDR2 SMNVEV (reference sequence). CDR3 amino acids: CASSLQANTEAFF. CDR3 sequence (DNA): TGTGCCAGCAGTCTCCAGGCGAACACTGAAGCTTTCTTT.

The chain links TRBV6-2 or TRBV6-3 to TRBJ2-1, with TRBD1 matching over 9 bases. With V trimmed by 0 bases and J by 8 bases, 2 bases remained unmatched. CDR3 length: 14 residues. CDR1 and CDR2 from the germline V gene are MNHEY and SVGEGT. CDR3 residues: CASSYSGQGHEQFF. Written as DNA, the CDR3 is TGTGCCAGCAGTTACTCGGGACAGGGTCATGAGCAGTTCTTC.

This chain links TRBV6-5 with TRBJ2-5; the D is unclear. Germline V gives CDR1 MNHEY, CDR2 SVGAGI. CDR3 length equals 15 residues. V was trimmed by 0 bases and J by 0 bases, leaving 8 bases between them. The chain's CDR3 is CASSYSRVNQETQYF. CDR3 bases: TGTGCCAGCAGTTACTCACGGGTAAACCAAGAGACCCAGTACTTC.

The chain carries TRBV5-1 and TRBJ1-1; D may be TRBD1 (6 bases). The CDR3 contains 14 residues. From germline, CDR1 is SGHRS and CDR2 YFSETQ. Between the trimmed V and J ends, which lost 3 bases and 6 bases, there was a span of 15 bases. CDR3 protein: CASSSQGFVAEAFF. The CDR3 DNA follows: TGCGCCAGCAGCTCACAGGGATTTGTGGCTGAAGCTTTCTTT.

This clone was seen just once. The chain recombines TRBV14 with TRBJ2-7; D uncertain. The germline V gene has CDR1 SGHDN and CDR2 FVKESK. The V end lost 0 bases, the J end lost 4 bases, and 13 bases lay between the germline ends. The CDR3 is 15 residues long. This CDR3 is CASSQDPARAYEQYF. The CDR3 nucleotides are TGTGCCAGCAGCCAAGATCCTGCAAGAGCTTACGAGCAGTACTTC. The variable domain in full, with the rest retrieved from reference TRBV14 and TRBJ2-7, is EAGVTQFPSHSVIEKGQTVTLRCDPISGHDNLYWYRRVMGKEIKFLLHFVKESKQDESGMPNNRFLAERTGGTYSTLKVQPAELEDSGVYFCASSQDPARAYEQYFGPGTRLTVT.

The chain joins TRBV9 to TRBJ2-3; 7 positions match TRBD1. This CDR3 spans 15 amino acids. Germline V CDR1 and CDR2: SGDLS, YYNGEE. V gave up 4 bases and J gave up 5 bases; unmatched junction bases: 10. As DNA, the CDR3 is TGTGCCAGCAGCTCCTGGACAGGAAGCGGAGATACGCAGTATTTT. It encodes CASSSWTGSGDTQYF.

CDR3 sequence: CAISESQGAKYEQYF. In DNA form, the CDR3 reads TGTGCCATCAGTGAGTCACAGGGGGCGAAATACGAGCAGTACTTC. This chain links TRBV10-3 with TRBJ2-7; 9 bases align to TRBD1. With 0 bases clipped from V and 4 bases from J, the junction kept 4 bases outside the gene matches. This CDR3 spans 15 amino acids. The germline V gene has CDR1 ENHRY and CDR2 SYGVKD.

The chain uses TRBV29-1 and TRBJ2-6; no clear D gene. Trimming pared 3 bases from V and 0 bases from J, leaving 6 bases between. The length of the CDR3 is 14 residues. Per germline, CDR1 SQVTM and CDR2 ANQGSEA. The CDR3: CSVEAASGANVLTF. The CDR3 nucleotides read TGCAGCGTTGAGGCTGCCTCTGGGGCCAACGTCCTGACTTTC.

The gene calls are TRBV5-4 and TRBJ1-3; the match to TRBD1 covers 7 bases. Germline CDR1 SGHNT, CDR2 YYREEE (reference sequence). The CDR3 contains 16 residues. V shed 4 bases and J 4 bases; nucleotides not matched to a gene: 11. CDR3 amino acids: CASSRNRGSAGNTIYF. The CDR3 DNA reads as TGTGCCAGCAGCCGTAACAGGGGTTCGGCGGGAAACACCATATATTTT.

The gene calls are TRBV6-1 and TRBJ1-1, with 7 bases matching TRBD1. CDR1 is MNHNS and CDR2 is SASEGT in the germline V gene. Trimming cost V 1 base and J 11 bases; bases outside gene matches: 7. The CDR3 runs to 13 residues. DNA for the CDR3: TGTGCCAGCAGTGAAGTAAACAGGGGAACGGCTTTCTTT. This sequence encodes CASSEVNRGTAFF.

This clone was detected once. The chain joins TRBV11-2 to TRBJ2-2; D may be TRBD2 (6 bases). The CDR3 length is 16 residues. CDR1 and CDR2 (germline): SGHAT, FQNNGV. The V end lost 5 bases, the J end lost 4 bases, and 17 bases lay between the germline ends. CDR3 DNA sequence: TGTGCCAGCAGCCCCGCCGGGGGTCTCGGCACCGGGGAGCTGTTTTTT. Protein: CASSPAGGLGTGELFF.

The rearrangement links TRBV19 to TRBJ2-7; 7 bases are a match to TRBD1. The CDR3 spans 14 residues. J was trimmed by 7 bases and V by 3 bases; bases with no gene match: 9. Germline CDR1 reads LNHDA; CDR2 reads SQIVND (reference sequence). The CDR3, as DNA: TGTGCCAGTAGTATGAAGGGGGCGCAGCGGGAGCAGTACTTC. Residues: CASSMKGAQREQYF.

This clone was seen once. As DNA, the CDR3 is TGTGCCAGCAGGGGAGGGACAGGGGCAGCTGAAGCTTTCTTT. Its translation: CASRGGTGAAEAFF. The chain combines TRBV5-4 with TRBJ1-1; 10 bases align to TRBD1. V dropped 5 bases and J dropped 6; count of bases not matched to a gene: 7. In germline, CDR1 is SGHNT, CDR2 YYREEE (reference sequence). The CDR3 has 14 amino acids.

Remarks on this clone: The same CDR3 also results from other DNA sequences found in this sample. The J gene is TRBJ1-2, the V gene TRBV4-1, with a possible D match to TRBD1 (5 bases). V lost 0 bases and J lost 5, with 10 bases in between. The CDR3 is 14 residues long. CDR1 is MGHRA, CDR2 YSYEKL, per germline. The CDR3 sequence: CASSQDRGGYGYTF. The CDR3 nucleotides are TGCGCCAGCAGCCAAGACCGGGGGGGGTATGGCTACACCTTC.

The chain has TRBV5-1 and TRBJ1-1; 7 bases align to TRBD1. The CDR3 contains 15 residues. CDR1 and CDR2 (germline): SGHRS, YFSETQ. Trimming cost V 5 bases and J 2 bases; bases outside gene matches: 9. The CDR3, as DNA: TGCGCCAGCAGTAGCTCAGGGACAGCAAACACTGAAGCTTTCTTT. Its translation: CASSSSGTANTEAFF.